This entry features one T cell receptor beta chain sequence. Its antigen remains unknown. The CDR3 is 18 amino acids. Trimming took 0 bases from V and 0 from J; bases not matched to a gene: 9. Germline V lookup: CDR1 MNHEY, CDR2 SMNVEV (reference sequence). Primers for the PCR totalled 60 Vbeta and 13 Jbeta. Profiling relied on immunoSEQ multiplex PCR, and the TCRdb table lists in-frame clones only, not all of them. The sample shows fewer than 200,000 clones, 75% to 85% of them seen only once. The source of the sample is a study of cytomegalovirus exposure and HLA in healthy donors. Across the study: Genetic ancestry analysis placed over 75% of the 300 to 500 donors that were genotyped in the Caucasian-associated cluster.

Study observations and caveats: No immune exposure information besides CMV serostatus was available. Reports credit the classifier with highly specific, highly sensitive diagnosis of cytomegalovirus status. Prior analysis indicated that the majority of TCR beta V segments exhibited productivity approximately 87% or approximately 30% of the time.

Sequencing was carried out using PBMCs. This sequence originates from a woman aged 18-29 years in good health and CMV-seronegative. This sequence joins TRBV27 and TRBJ2-3; 7 positions match TRBD2. As DNA, the CDR3 is TGTGCCAGCAGTTTATCTAGTCGAGGACTAGAGAGCACAGATACGCAGTATTTT. It encodes CASSLSSRGLESTDTQYF.